This TCR beta chain was recorded in a study of Ad26.COV2.S vaccination and SARS-CoV-2 variants. Looking at the study overall: Donor was in the COV1001 Ad26.COV2.S trial arm. Into the muscle, Ad26.COV2.S was dosed once or twice, 56 days apart.

This table comes from immunoSEQ multiplex PCR, and its TCRdb copy is limited to in-frame clones, with some not included. Here the sample spans around 370,000 clones, about 85% being singletons. The CDR3 length is 15 residues. V shed 4 bases, J shed 6 bases, and the junction held 7 bases outside the gene matches. The germline V gene encodes CDR1 SNHLY and CDR2 FYNNEI. The sample holds a few counts of this clone. The treatment was: approximately 18 received Ad26.COV2.S at low or high dose, single or two shots; 5 received placebo; per-sample allocation not given. Day 63 after the first injection of vaccine or placebo was the sampling time. The sample came from a Boston adult aged 18-55 years. Immunization relied on an Ad26 vector, which expressed Wuhan-strain SARS-CoV-2 spike.

The receptor was isolated from a person between 18 and 60 years old who received the Ad26.COV2.S COVID-19 vaccine or a placebo. The gene calls are TRBV2 and TRBJ2-7; 12 nucleotides agree with TRBD1. The sample was peripheral blood, taken in a trial of Ad26.COV2.S vaccine versus placebo. The CDR3 loop reads CASSGGGQGAAEQYF. The CDR3 nucleotides read TGTGCCAGCAGTGGAGGGGGACAGGGGGCGGCCGAGCAGTACTTC.